This TCR beta chain was retrieved from a study of response to subunit inactivated influenza vaccine. TCRdb independently ran MiXCR on the RT-PCR reads; one entry per CDR3 protein. The sample lists some 640,000 distinct CDR3 sequences; approximately 14% were seen once. A note on this clonotype: Antigen: not known. Without the conserved terminal phenylalanine or tryptophan, this CDR3 likely stems from a read error.

Findings and caveats of the study: It was the authors' suggestion that each seasonal influenza vaccination recruits few new T cells.

The specimen comprised PBMCs from blood, sampled roughly 2 weeks before vaccination. The clonotype was recovered from a man aged 50-59 years who received an inactivated influenza vaccine.

In nucleotides, the CDR3 is TGTGCCAGCAGCCCCCGACAGGCGGGGACCCAGTACGTC. This encodes CASSPRQAGTQYV. The chain joins TRBV14 to TRBJ2-5; maybe TRBD1 (6 bases). The CDR3 is made up of 13 amino acids. The V end was cut by 4 bases, the J end by 7 bases, with 13 bases between. Germline CDR1 SGHDN, CDR2 FVKESK.